The TCR beta chain under discussion was sequenced for a study of blood T cell repertoires in COVID-19. Study overall: The United States, Italy and Spain were the sources of the acute and convalescent COVID-19 samples. Nucleic acid was either cDNA or gDNA, and it came from T cells, B-cell-depleted T cells, or PBMCs.

Per germline, CDR1 ENHRY and CDR2 SYGVKD. The CDR3 spans 15 residues. The V gene end was trimmed by 4 bases and the J gene end by 2 bases; junction bases not matched to a gene: 8. Source study methods: Counts of nucleated cells, estimated from reference gene primer amplification, were obtained. Using immunoSEQ multiplex PCR, the repertoire was profiled, and TCRdb retains in-frame clones only, with some absent. V and J calls and clone size are as listed in that table; D and trimming were resolved from the DNA. The sample records 100,000 to 120,000 clones, nearly 90% being singletons. Sequencing was done on a sample of peripheral blood. This chain connects TRBV10-3 to TRBJ2-7, with 7 bases aligning to TRBD1. This TCR came from a human donor in a cohort sampled during active COVID-19. CDR3 in DNA: TGTGCCATCAGTGGTCTAAGACAGGGACCCTACGAGCAGTACTTC. Its translation is CAISGLRQGPYEQYF.